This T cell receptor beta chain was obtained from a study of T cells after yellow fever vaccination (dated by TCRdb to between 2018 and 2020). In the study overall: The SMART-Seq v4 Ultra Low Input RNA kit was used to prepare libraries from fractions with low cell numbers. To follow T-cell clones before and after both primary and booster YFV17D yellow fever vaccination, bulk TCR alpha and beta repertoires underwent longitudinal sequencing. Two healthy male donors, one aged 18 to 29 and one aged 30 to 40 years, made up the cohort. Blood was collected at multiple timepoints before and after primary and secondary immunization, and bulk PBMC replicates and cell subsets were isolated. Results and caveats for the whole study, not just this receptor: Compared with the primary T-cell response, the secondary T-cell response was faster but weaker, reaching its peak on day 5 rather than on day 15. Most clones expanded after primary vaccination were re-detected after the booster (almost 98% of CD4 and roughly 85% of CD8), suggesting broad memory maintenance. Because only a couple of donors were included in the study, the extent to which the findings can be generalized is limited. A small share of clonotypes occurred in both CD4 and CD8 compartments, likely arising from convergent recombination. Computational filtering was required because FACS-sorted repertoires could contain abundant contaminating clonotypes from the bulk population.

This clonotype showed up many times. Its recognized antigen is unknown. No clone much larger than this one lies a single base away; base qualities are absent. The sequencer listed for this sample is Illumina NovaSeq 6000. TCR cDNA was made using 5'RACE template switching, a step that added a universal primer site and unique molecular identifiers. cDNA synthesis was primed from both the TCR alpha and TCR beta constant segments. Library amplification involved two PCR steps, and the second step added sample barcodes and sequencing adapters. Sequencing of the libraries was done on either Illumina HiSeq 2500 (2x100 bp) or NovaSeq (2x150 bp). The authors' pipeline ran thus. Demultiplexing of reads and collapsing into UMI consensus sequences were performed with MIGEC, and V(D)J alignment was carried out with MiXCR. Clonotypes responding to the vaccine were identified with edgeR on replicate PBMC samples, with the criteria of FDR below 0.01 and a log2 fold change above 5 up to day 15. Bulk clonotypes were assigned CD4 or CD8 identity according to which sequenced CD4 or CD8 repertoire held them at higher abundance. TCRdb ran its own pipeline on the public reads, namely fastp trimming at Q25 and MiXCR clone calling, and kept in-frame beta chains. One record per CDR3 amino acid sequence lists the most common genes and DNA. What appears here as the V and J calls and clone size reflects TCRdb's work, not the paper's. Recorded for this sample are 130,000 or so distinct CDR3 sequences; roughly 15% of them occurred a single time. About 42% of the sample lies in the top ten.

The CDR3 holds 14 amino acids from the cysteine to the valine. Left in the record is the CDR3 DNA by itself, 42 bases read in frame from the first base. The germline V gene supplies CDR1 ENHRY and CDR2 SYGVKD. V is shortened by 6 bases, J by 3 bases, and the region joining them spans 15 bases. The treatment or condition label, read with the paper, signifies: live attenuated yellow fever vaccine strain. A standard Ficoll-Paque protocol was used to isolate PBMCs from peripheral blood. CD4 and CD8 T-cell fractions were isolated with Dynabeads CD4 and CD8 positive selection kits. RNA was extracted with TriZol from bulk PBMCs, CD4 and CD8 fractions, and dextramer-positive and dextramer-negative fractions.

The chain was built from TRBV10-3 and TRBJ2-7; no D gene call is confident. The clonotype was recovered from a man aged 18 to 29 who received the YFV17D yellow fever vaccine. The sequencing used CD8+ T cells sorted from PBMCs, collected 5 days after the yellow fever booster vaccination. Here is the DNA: TGTGCCATCAGATCTGGAGTTGCCGGCTACGAGCAGTACGTC. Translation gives CAIRSGVAGYEQYV.